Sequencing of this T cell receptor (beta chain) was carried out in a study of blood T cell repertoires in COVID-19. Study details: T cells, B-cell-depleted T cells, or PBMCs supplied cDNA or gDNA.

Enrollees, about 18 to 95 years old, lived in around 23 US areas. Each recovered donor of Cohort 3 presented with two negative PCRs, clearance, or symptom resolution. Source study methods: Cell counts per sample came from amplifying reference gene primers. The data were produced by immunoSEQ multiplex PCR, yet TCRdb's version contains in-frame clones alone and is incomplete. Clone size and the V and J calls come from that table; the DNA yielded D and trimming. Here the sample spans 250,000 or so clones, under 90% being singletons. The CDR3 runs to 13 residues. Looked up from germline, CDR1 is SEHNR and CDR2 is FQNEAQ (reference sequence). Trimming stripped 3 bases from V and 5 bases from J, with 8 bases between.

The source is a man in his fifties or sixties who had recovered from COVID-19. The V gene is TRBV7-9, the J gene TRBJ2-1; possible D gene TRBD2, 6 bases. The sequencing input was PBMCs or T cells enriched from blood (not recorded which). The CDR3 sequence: CASSFGSDNEQFF. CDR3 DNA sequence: TGTGCCAGCAGCTTCGGGAGTGACAATGAGCAGTTCTTC.